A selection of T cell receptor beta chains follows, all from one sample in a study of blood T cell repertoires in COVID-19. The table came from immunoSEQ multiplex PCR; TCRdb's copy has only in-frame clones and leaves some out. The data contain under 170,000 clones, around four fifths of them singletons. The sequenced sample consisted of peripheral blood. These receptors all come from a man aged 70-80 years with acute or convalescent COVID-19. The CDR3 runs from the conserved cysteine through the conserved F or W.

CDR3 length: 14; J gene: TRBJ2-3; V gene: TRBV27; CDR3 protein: CASSPDWVGDTQYF
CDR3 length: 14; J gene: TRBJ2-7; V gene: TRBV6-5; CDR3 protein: CASSPRQGSNEQYF
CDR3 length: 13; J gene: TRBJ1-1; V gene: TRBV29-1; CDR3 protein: CSVEQGGFTEAFF
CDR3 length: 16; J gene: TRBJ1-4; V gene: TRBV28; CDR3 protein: CASSSQTGDQHEKLFF
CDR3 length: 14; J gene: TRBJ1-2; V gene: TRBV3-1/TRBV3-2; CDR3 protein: CASSPGDRNYGYTF
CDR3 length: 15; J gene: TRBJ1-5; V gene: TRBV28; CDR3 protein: CASRTARPKREPQHF
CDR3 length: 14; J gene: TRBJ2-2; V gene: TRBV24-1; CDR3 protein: CATQPGDNTGELFF
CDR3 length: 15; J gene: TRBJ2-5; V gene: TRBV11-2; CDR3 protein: CASSLSVKGRETQYF
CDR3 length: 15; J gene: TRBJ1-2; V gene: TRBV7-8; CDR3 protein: CASSSGGTGGYGYTF
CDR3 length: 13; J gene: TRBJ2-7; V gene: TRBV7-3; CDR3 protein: CASSRSRDSEQYF
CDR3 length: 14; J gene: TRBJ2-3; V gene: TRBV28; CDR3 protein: CASRPPGVLDTQYF
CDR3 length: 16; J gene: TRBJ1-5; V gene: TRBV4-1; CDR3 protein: CASSQEGRPLGGSQHF
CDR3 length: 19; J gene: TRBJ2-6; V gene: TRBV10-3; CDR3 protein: CAISGISINPSSGANVLTF
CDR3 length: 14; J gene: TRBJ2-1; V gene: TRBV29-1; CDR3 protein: CSVQGQRPGWEQFF
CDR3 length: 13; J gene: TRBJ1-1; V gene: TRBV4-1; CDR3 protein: CASSQSYNTEAFF
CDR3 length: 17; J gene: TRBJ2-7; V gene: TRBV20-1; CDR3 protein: CSASGTSGLDSSYEQYF